A single sample is the source of the 10 T cell receptor beta chains below, sequenced in a study of T-cell reconstitution after alpha-beta-depleted transplantation in children. TCRbeta library preparation incorporated unique molecular identifiers. TCRdb re-analysed the PCR reads in MiXCR, keeping a single row per CDR3 protein. The data hold 580,000 or so distinct CDR3 sequences, with more than 20% observed a single time. The material sequenced was PBMCs, mostly from graft donor cells, taken 360 days after TCRalphabeta/CD19-depleted stem cell transplant. The receptors shown here come from a boy under three years old who had a stem cell transplant for acute myeloid leukemia, so the T cells may come from the graft donor.

The table lists this clonotype with many counts. The V and J genes are TRBV29-1 and TRBJ1-4, with D unclear. Germline V gene data show CDR1 as SQVTM and CDR2 as ANQGSEA. This CDR3 comprises 13 residues. V lost 6 bases and J 6 bases, leaving 14 bases between the germline ends. CDR3 nucleotides: TGCAGCGTCCAACGGGTGGGGTATGAAAAACTGTTTTTT. The encoded protein is CSVQRVGYEKLFF.

This clonotype was picked up many times. The V call is TRBV12-3 or TRBV12-4, the J call TRBJ2-1, with TRBD1 matching over 9 bases. The CDR3 runs to 13 residues. The J segment lost 10 bases and the V segment lost 5 bases, leaving 6 bases of the junction unmatched. The CDR3 is CASSPQGAGEQFF. The CDR3 DNA reads TGTGCCAGCAGTCCACAGGGGGCTGGGGAGCAGTTCTTC.

There are many counts of this clonotype. The V gene is TRBV20-1, the J gene TRBJ2-1, with TRBD1 matching over 9 bases. Germline lookup yields CDR1 DFQATT and CDR2 SNEGSKA (reference sequence). Trimming cost V 3 bases and J 2 bases; bases outside gene matches: 5. This CDR3 has 15 amino acids. The CDR3 sequence: CSARIRDRAYNEQFF. The CDR3 nucleotides read TGCAGTGCTAGGATCCGGGACAGGGCCTACAATGAGCAGTTCTTC.

The rearrangement uses TRBV6-5 and TRBJ2-1, with 8 bases aligning to TRBD2. Germline values: CDR1 MNHEY, CDR2 SVGAGI. V trimming: 1 base; J trimming: 5 bases; junction bases outside the gene matches: 10. This CDR3 contains 17 residues. CDR3 bases: TGTGCCAGCAGTTACTTTCGGGGGGGCGGGGCTCACAATGAGCAGTTCTTC. It codes for CASSYFRGGGAHNEQFF.

The chain is built from TRBV4-3 and TRBJ2-1, with 9 bases matching TRBD2. This CDR3 is 14 amino acids long. Germline lookup yields CDR1 LGHNA and CDR2 YSLEER. Germline trimming cut 3 bases from V and 8 bases from J; bases unmatched to any gene: 5. The chain's CDR3 is CASSHSSGDDEQFF. As DNA, the CDR3 is TGCGCCAGCAGCCATTCTAGCGGGGACGATGAGCAGTTCTTC.

The chain combines TRBV6-1 with TRBJ1-3; TRBD1 is a possible D gene (6 bases). V lost 6 bases and J 0 bases, leaving 15 bases between the germline ends. The CDR3 covers 16 residues. Germline V gives CDR1 MNHNS, CDR2 SASEGT. The DNA for the CDR3 is TGTGCCAGCAGGAAGGGGGGGTTAAGCTCTGGAAACACCATATATTTT. Translating gives CASRKGGLSSGNTIYF.

This chain uses TRBV27 with TRBJ2-5, with TRBD2 matching 13 bases. Germline V CDR1 and CDR2: MNHEY, SMNVEV (reference sequence). This CDR3 has 18 amino acids. J lost 2 bases, V lost 5 bases, and 11 bases had no gene match. CDR3 bases: TGTGCCAGCAGTCCCCGGACTAGCGGGGGCGTACTACAAGAGACCCAGTACTTC. Residues: CASSPRTSGGVLQETQYF.

This clonotype was observed at least ten times. J is TRBJ1-1 and V is TRBV5-1, with TRBD1 matching over 10 bases. The CDR3 sequence is 17 residues long. Germline CDR1 is SGHRS and CDR2 is YFSETQ. V shed 3 bases and J 5 bases; nucleotides not matched to a gene: 13. CDR3 DNA: TGCGCCAGCAGCTGGTCTACCGGGACAGGGGATAGGACTGAAGCTTTCTTT. This translates into CASSWSTGTGDRTEAFF.

This clonotype was counted at least ten times. The chain couples TRBV7-2 to TRBJ1-2; 9 bases line up with TRBD1. The CDR3 is made up of 15 amino acids. The trim removed 5 bases at V and 4 bases at J, leaving 8 bases unmatched. Germline lookup yields CDR1 SGHTA and CDR2 FQGNSA. The CDR3 reads CASSATGGAGYGYTF. The CDR3 DNA reads TGTGCCAGCAGCGCTACAGGGGGCGCTGGCTATGGCTACACCTTC.

CDR3 sequence reads: CASSLRGFANTGELFF. Written as DNA, the CDR3 is TGTGCCAGCAGCTTACGGGGGTTCGCGAACACCGGGGAGCTGTTTTTT. The chain has TRBV5-6 and TRBJ2-2, with D maybe TRBD2 (6 bases). Germline CDR1 is SGHDT and CDR2 is YYEEEE. The CDR3 contains 16 residues. V was trimmed by 2 bases and J by 0 bases, leaving 11 bases between them.